The clone carrying this TCR beta chain was picked up many times. Its antigen is undetermined. Amplified regions were TCR beta CDR3 sequences from RNA transcripts. A set of HTBI primers served as the primers for a first-round RT-PCR of the TCR CDR3. TCRdb called the multiplex PCR reads again in MiXCR, with one record for every CDR3 protein. The sample contains approximately 600,000 distinct CDR3 sequences, 14% of which appear only once. The data stem from a study of T cells in Graves' hyperthyroidism and ophthalmopathy. The CDR3 consists of 15 residues. Germline CDR1 and CDR2: SGHTS and YDEGEE. The V and J ends lost 4 bases and 0 bases, in that order; junction bases with no gene match: 5. Study-level results: Among clonotypes expanded in thyroid above 0.001, most were also found in blood.

The sample was blood. V and J are TRBV5-8 and TRBJ2-3, with 7 bases matching TRBD2. The receptor was derived from a woman aged 18-35 years with Graves' ophthalmopathy. The CDR3 loop reads CASSPGLGSTDTQYF. The DNA of the CDR3 is TGTGCCAGCAGCCCAGGACTAGGTAGCACAGATACGCAGTATTTT.